This T cell receptor beta chain was found in a study of cytomegalovirus exposure and HLA in healthy donors. The PCR had 60 Vbeta and 13 Jbeta primers. Only in-frame clones appear in the TCRdb table, and some are missing; sequencing was by immunoSEQ multiplex PCR. The table includes more than 150,000 clones, under 80% detected once. In its sample, this clone was seen a few times. The antigen is unknown. Whole-study findings and limits: Most likely, a cluster of highly shared sequence variants arose as a sequencing artifact.

V lost 4 bases and J lost 0, with 19 bases in between. This CDR3 has 18 amino acids. Germline assignment: CDR1 LGHNA and CDR2 YSLEER. The rearrangement joins TRBV4-3 to TRBJ1-3; D is perhaps TRBD1 (5 bases). The clonotype comes from a woman aged 25 to 39 in good health and CMV-seropositive. Sequencing was performed on PBMCs. The CDR3 nucleotides read TGCGCCAGCAGCCGAAAATGGGGCAGTCCCTCCTCTGGAAACACCATATATTTT. Translating it yields CASSRKWGSPSSGNTIYF.